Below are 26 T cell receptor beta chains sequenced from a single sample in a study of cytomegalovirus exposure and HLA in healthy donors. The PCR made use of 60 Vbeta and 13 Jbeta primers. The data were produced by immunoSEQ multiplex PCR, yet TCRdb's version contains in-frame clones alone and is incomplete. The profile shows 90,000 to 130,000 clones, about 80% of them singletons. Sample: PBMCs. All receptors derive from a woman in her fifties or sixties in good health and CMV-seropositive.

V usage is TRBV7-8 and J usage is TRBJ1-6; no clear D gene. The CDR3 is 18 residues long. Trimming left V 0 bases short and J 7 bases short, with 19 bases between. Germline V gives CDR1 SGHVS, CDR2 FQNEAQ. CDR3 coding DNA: TGTGCCAGCAGCTTAGCGGGCGGGGTTTATACGTCGAATTCACCCCTCCACTTT. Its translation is CASSLAGGVYTSNSPLHF.

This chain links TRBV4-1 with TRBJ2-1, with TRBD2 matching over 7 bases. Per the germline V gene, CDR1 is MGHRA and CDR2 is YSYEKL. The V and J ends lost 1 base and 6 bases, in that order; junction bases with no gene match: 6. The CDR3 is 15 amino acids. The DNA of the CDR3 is TGCGCCAGCAGCCAAGGCGGGAGTGGTAGCAATGAGCAGTTCTTC. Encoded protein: CASSQGGSGSNEQFF.

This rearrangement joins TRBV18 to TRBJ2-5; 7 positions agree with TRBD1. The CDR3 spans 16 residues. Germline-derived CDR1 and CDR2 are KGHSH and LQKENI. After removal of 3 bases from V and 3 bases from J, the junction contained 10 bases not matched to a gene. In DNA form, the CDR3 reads TGTGCCAGCTCACCGATTGGGACAGCTCATGAAGAGACCCAGTACTTC. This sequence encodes CASSPIGTAHEETQYF.

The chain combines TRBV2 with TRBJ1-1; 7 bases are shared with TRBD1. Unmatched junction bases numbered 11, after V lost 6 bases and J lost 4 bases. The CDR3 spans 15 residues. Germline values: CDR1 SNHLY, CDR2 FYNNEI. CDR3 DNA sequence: TGTGCCAGCAGGCCCACCAGGGGGACCCTCACTGAAGCTTTCTTT. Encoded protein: CASRPTRGTLTEAFF.

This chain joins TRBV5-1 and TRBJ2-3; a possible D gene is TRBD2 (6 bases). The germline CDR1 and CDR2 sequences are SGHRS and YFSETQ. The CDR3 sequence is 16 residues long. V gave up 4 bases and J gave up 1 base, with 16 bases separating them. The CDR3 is CASSLRPSAGTDTQYF. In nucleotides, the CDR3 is TGCGCCAGCAGCCTAAGGCCTAGCGCTGGCACAGATACGCAGTATTTT.

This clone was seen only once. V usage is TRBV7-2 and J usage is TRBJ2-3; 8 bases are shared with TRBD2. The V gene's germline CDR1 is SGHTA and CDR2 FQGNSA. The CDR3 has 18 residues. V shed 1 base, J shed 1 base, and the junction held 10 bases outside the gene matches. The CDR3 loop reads CASSLGASGLQGTDTQYF. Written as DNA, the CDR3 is TGTGCCAGCAGCTTAGGAGCTAGCGGGTTGCAGGGCACAGATACGCAGTATTTT. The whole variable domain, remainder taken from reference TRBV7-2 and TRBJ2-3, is GAGVSQSPSNKVTEKGKDVELRCDPISGHTALYWYRQSLGQGLEFLIYFQGNSAPDKSGLPSDRFSAERTGGSVSTLTIQRTQQEDSAVYLCASSLGASGLQGTDTQYFGPGTRLTVL.

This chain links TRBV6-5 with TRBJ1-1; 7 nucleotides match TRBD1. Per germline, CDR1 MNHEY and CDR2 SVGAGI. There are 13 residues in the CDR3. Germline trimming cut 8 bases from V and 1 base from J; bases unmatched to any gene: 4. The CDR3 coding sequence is TGTGCCAGCGGGGGACAGCCGAACACTGAAGCTTTCTTT. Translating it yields CASGGQPNTEAFF.

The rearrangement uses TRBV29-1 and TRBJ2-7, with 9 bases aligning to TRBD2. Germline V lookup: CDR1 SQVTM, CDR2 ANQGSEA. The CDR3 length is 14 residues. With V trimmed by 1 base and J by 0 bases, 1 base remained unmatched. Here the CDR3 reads CSVEGLADSYEQYF. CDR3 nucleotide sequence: TGCAGCGTTGAAGGACTAGCGGACTCCTACGAGCAGTACTTC.

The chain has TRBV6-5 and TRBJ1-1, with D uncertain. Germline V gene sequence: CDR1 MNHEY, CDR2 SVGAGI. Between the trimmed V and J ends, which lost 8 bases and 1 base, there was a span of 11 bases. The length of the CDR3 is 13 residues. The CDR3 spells CASRFAENTEAFF. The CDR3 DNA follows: TGTGCCAGCCGGTTCGCCGAGAACACTGAAGCTTTCTTT.

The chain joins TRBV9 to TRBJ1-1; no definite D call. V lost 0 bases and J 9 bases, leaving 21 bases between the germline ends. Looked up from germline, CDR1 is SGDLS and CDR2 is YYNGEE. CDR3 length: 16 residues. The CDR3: CASSVVPSAEGYQAFF. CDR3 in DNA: TGTGCCAGCAGCGTAGTCCCCTCGGCAGAGGGCTACCAAGCTTTCTTT. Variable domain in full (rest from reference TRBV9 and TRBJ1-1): DSGVTQTPKHLITATGQRVTLRCSPRSGDLSVYWYQQSLDQGLQFLIQYYNGEERAKGNILERFSAQQFPDLHSELNLSSLELGDSALYFCASSVVPSAEGYQAFFGQGTRLTVV.

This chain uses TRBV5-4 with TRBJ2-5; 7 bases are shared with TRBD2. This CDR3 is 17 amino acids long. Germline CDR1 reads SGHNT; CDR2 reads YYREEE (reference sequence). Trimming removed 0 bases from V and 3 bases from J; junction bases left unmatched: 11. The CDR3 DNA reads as TGTGCCAGCAGCTTGGGGGGAGGGCGGCAAAAGGAAGAGACCCAGTACTTC. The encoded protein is CASSLGGGRQKEETQYF.

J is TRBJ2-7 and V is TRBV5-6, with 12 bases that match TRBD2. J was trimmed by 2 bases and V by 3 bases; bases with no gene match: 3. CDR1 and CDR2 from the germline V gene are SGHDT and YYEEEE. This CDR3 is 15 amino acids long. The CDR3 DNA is TGTGCCAGCAGCTCAACTAGCGGGAGGCCCTACGAGCAGTACTTC. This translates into CASSSTSGRPYEQYF.

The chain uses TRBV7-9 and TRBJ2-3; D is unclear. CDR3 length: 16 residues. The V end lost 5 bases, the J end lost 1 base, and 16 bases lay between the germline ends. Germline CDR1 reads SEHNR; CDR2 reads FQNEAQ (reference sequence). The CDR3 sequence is CASSPRVDRGTDTQYF. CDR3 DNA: TGTGCCAGCAGCCCCCGAGTAGACCGGGGCACAGATACGCAGTATTTT.

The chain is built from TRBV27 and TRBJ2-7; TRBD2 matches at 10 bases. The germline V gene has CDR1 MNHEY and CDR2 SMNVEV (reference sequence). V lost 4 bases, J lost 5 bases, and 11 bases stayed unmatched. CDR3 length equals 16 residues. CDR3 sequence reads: CASSSLGAGGPNEQYF. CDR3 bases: TGTGCCAGCAGTTCCCTCGGAGCGGGAGGGCCGAACGAGCAGTACTTC.

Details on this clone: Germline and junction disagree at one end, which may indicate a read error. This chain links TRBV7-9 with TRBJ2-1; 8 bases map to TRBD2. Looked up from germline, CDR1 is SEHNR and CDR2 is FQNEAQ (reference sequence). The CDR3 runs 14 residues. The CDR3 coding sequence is TGTTCCAGCAGCTTTGAGGGACTAGTCGACGAGCAGTTCTTC. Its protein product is CSSSFEGLVDEQFF.

The CDR3: CASSFGPLAGDKEQYF. The CDR3 coding sequence is TGTGCCAGCAGTTTTGGACCACTAGCGGGAGACAAGGAGCAGTACTTC. The chain combines TRBV28 with TRBJ2-7, with 11 bases fitting TRBD2. Germline V gene sequence: CDR1 MDHEN, CDR2 SYDVKM. CDR3 length: 16 amino acids. V lost 3 bases and J lost 7; bases outside the gene matches: 11.

DNA of the CDR3: TGTGCCAGCACCTCAACTAGCGGCAGCACAGATACGCAGTATTTT. This gives the protein CASTSTSGSTDTQYF. The V gene is TRBV6-5, the J gene TRBJ2-3; 8 bases map to TRBD2. The CDR3 extends over 15 amino acids. The V segment lost 7 bases and the J segment 0 bases; nucleotides outside the gene matches: 6. The germline V gene encodes CDR1 MNHEY and CDR2 SVGAGI.

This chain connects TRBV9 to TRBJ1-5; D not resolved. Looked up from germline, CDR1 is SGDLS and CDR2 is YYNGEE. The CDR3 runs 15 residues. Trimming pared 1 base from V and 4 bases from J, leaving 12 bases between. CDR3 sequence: CASSVSGVLNQPQHF. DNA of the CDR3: TGTGCCAGCAGCGTATCCGGGGTCTTGAATCAGCCCCAGCATTTT.

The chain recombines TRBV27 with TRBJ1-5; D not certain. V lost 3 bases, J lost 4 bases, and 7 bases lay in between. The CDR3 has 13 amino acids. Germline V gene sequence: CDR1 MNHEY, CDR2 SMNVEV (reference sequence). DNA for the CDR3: TGTGCCAGCAGTTTTTCCCCTAATCAGCCCCAGCATTTT. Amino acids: CASSFSPNQPQHF.

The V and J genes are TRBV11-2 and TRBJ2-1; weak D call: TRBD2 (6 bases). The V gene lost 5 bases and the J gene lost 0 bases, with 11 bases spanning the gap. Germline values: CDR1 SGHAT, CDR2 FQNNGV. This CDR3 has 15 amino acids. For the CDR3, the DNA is TGTGCCAGCAGCCAAGGGGACTCCTCCTACAATGAGCAGTTCTTC. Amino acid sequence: CASSQGDSSYNEQFF.

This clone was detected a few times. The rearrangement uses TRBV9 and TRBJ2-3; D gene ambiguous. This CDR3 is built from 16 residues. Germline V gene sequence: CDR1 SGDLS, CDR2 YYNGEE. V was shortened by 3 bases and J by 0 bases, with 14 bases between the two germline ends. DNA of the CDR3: TGTGCCAGCAGCGCCCCTCGTGGAGTTAGCACAGATACGCAGTATTTT. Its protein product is CASSAPRGVSTDTQYF.

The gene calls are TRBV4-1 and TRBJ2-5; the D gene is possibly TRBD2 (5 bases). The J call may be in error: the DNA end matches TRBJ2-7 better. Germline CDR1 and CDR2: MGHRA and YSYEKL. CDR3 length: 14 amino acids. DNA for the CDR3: TGCGCCAGCAGCCAAGTTATCAGCGGTTACGAGCAGTACTTC. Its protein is CASSQVISGYEQYF.

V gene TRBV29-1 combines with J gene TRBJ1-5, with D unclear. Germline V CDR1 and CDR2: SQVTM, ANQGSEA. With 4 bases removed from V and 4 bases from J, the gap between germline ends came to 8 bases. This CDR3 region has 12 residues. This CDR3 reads CSVVPPNQPQHF. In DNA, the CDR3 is TGCAGCGTTGTTCCCCCAAATCAGCCCCAGCATTTT.

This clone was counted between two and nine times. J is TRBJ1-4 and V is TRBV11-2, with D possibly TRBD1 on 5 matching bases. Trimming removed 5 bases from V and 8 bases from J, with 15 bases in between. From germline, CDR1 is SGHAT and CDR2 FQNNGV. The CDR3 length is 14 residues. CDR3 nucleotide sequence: TGTGCCAGCAGCCTTGGACAATATACCGAAAAACTGTTTTTT. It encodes CASSLGQYTEKLFF.

CDR3 nucleotide sequence: TGTGCCAGCAATCTAGCGGGGAACACAGATACGCAGTATTTT. This codes for CASNLAGNTDTQYF. The chain links TRBV6-5 to TRBJ2-3, with 9 bases matching TRBD2. This CDR3 is 14 amino acids long. Germline V CDR1 and CDR2: MNHEY, SVGAGI. Losses at the gene ends were 7 bases for V and 2 bases for J; bases not matched to a gene: 4.

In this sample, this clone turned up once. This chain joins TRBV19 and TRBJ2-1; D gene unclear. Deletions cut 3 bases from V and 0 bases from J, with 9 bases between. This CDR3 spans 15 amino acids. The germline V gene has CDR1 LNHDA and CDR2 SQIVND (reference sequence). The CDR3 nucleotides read TGTGCCAGTAGTATGTTCAGTGGCTCCTACAATGAGCAGTTCTTC. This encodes CASSMFSGSYNEQFF.